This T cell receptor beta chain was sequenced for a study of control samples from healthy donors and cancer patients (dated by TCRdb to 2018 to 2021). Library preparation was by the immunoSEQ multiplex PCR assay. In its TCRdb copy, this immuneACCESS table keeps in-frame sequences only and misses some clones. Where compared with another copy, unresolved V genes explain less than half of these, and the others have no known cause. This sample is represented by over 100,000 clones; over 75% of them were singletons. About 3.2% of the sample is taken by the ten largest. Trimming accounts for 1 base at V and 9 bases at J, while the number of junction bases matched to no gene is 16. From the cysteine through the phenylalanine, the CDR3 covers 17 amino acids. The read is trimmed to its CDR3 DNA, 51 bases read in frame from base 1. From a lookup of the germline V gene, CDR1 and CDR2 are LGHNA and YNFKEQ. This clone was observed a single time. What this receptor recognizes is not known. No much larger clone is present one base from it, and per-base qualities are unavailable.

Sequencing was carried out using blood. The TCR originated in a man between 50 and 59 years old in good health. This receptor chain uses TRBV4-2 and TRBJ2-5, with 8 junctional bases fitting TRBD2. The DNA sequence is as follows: TGTGCCAGCAGCCAAGTCGGGACTAGACAAGAGAAGGAGTCCCAGTACTTC. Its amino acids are CASSQVGTRQEKESQYF.